This T cell receptor beta chain is drawn from a study of T cells after yellow fever vaccination. Study results and limitations: Although most clonotypes did not, a small share appeared in both CD4 and CD8 compartments.

The CDR3 is 10 residues long. V lost 8 bases to trimming and J lost 1 base, with 5 bases between them. Germline CDR1 and CDR2: DFQATT and SNEGSKA (reference sequence). With regard to this clonotype: Its antigen is undetermined.

TCRdb processed the 5' RACE reads anew with MiXCR; each CDR3 protein has one entry. Found here are roughly 520,000 distinct CDR3 sequences, just over 20% of them singletons; the top ten hold 15% to 20%. The source was PBMCs, collected less than 25 days after the first yellow fever vaccination. V is TRBV20-1 and J is TRBJ2-5; D ambiguous. The sequence came from a man between 18 and 35 years old who received the YFV17D yellow fever vaccine. The CDR3 DNA reads TGCAGTTCCGTCCAAGAGACCCAGTACTTC. It yields the protein CSSVQETQYF.